The TCR beta chain described here comes from a study of blood T cell repertoires in COVID-19 (TCRdb year 2020). Background for the entire study: The collaborator samples originated in the United States, Italy and Spain and spanned the acute and convalescent phases of COVID-19. The repertoires were made available in a free public database intended to serve as a resource for research on the immune response to SARS-CoV-2. The dataset comprised deeply sampled blood TCRbeta repertoires from subjects exposed to, actively infected with, or recovered from COVID-19. The material from the prospective study consisted of cDNA or gDNA derived from T cells, B-cell-depleted T cells, or PBMCs. Samples came from the ongoing ImmuneRACE study (first 160 participants) plus 1,254 subjects from 6 global collaborators. Where available, HLA class I and class II types were obtained from metadata supplied by the sample provider rather than from assay-based typing. A de-identified subject ID, COVID-19 status, age in years and sex were almost always included in the sample metadata.

TCRbeta CDR3 regions were amplified from genomic DNA by means of the immunoSEQ Assay, a bias-controlled multiplex PCR. As for the authors' bioinformatics: The number of nucleated cells in each sample was estimated by amplification of reference gene primers within the assay. To quantify the absolute abundance of each unique TCRbeta CDR3 rearrangement, sequence reads were collapsed and filtered. Productive Simpson clonality was computed per sample as the square root of Simpson's diversity index over productive rearrangements. TCRdb took over this immuneACCESS table, retaining in-frame rearrangements with V and J assigned. Such tables are incomplete; in checked studies, under half of the missing clones stem from an unresolved V gene, and the remainder is unexplained. V and J calls and clone size follow that table, whereas D and trimming were derived from the DNA. Present in this sample are tens of thousands of clones, about 77% of which were seen just once. The top ten clones comprise about 15% of the sample.

Each collaborating institution followed its own protocols to collect whole blood in K2EDTA tubes. For TCRbeta analysis, collaborators shipped samples as frozen whole blood, isolated PBMCs, or DNA extracted from either of those sample types. A remark on this clone: Its binding antigen is unknown. Nothing much larger sits one base from this clone, and base qualities are not available.

General findings and caveats noted by the study authors: The quantity of clinical and demographic metadata differed by source and by participant and was supplied without curation.

V is clipped by 5 bases and J by 7 bases, and the sequence between their germline boundaries is 12 bases long. Including the terminal cysteine and phenylalanine, the CDR3 comprises 13 residues. The sequence is cut down to CDR3 DNA, 39 bases in frame from base 1. The germline V gene specifies SGHAT as CDR1 and FQNNGV as CDR2. This TCR derives from a human donor in a cohort sampled during active COVID-19. The sequencing sample was made of peripheral blood. This receptor chain uses TRBV11-2 and TRBJ2-1; TRBD2 is perhaps the D gene, given 6 matching bases. CDR3 region: CASSDPGGNEQFF. The nucleotide sequence reads as follows: TGTGCCAGCAGCGACCCTGGGGGGAATGAGCAGTTCTTC.